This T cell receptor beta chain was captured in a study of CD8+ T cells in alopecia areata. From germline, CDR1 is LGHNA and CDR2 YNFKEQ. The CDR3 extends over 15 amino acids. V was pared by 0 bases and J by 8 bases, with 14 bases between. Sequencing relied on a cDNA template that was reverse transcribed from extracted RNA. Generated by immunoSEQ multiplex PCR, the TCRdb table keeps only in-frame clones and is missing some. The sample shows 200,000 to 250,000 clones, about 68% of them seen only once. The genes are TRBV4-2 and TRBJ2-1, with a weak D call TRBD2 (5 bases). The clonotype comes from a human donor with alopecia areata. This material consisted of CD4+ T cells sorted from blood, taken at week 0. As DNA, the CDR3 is TGTGCCAGCAGCCAAGAACCTAGCCTTAGCGATGAGCAGTTCTTC. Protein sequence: CASSQEPSLSDEQFF.